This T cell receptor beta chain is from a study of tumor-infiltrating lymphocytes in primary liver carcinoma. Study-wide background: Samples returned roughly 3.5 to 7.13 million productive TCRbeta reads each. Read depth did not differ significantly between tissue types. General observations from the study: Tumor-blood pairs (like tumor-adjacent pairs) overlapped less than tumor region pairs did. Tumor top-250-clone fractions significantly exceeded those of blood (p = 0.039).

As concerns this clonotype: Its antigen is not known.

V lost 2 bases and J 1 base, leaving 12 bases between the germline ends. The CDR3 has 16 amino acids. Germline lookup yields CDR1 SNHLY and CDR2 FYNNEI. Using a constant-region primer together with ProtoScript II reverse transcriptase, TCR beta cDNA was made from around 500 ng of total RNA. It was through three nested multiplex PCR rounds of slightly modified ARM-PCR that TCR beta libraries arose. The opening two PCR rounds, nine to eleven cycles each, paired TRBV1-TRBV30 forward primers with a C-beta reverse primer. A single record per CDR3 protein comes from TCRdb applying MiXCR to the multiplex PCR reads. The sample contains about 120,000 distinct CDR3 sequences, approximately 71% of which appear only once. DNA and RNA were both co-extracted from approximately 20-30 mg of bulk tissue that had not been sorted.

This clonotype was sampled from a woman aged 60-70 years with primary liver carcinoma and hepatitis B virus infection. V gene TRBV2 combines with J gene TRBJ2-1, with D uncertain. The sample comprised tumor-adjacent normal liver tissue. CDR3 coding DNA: TGTGCCAGCAGTGAACTAGAACTCCAATCCTACAATGAGCAGTTCTTC. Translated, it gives CASSELELQSYNEQFF.